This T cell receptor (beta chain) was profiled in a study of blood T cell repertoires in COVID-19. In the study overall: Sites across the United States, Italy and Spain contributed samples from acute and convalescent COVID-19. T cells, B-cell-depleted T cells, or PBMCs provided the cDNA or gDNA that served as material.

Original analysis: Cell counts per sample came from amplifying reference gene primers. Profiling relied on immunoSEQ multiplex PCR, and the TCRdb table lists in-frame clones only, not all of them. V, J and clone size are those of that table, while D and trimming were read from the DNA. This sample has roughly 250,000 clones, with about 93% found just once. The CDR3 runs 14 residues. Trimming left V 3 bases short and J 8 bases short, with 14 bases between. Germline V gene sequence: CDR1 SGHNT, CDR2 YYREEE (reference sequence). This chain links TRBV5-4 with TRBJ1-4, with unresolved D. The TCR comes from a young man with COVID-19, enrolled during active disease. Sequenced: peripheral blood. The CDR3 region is CASSSIYTGEKLFF. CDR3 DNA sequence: TGTGCCAGCAGCTCAATATATACGGGGGAAAAACTGTTTTTT. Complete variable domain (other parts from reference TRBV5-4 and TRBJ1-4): ETGVTQSPTHLIKTRGQQVTLRCSSQSGHNTVSWYQQALGQGPQFIFQYYREEENGRGNFPPRFSGLQFPNYSSELNVNALELDDSALYLCASSSIYTGEKLFFGSGTQLSVL.